The clone carrying this T cell receptor (beta chain) was observed a few times. TCRdb reprocessed the 5' RACE reads via MiXCR and lists one record per CDR3 protein. The table has tens of thousands of distinct CDR3 sequences, around 15% seen once. The germline V and J ends were trimmed by 0 bases and 5 bases, with 5 bases remaining between them. The CDR3 is made up of 12 amino acids. Germline CDR1 and CDR2: DFQATT and SNEGSKA (reference sequence). This record comes from a study of T cells of healthy individuals. This receptor was taken from a human donor in good health. The chain recombines TRBV20-1 with TRBJ1-5; D ambiguous. CDR3 loop: CSARDGDQPQHF. CDR3 nucleotide sequence: TGCAGTGCTAGAGACGGTGATCAGCCCCAGCATTTT.